At least ten counts were recorded for the clone carrying this T cell receptor (beta chain). Germline CDR1 SGHDT, CDR2 YYEEEE. Deletions cut 8 bases from V and 0 bases from J, with 11 bases between. This CDR3 contains 14 residues. These data originate in a study of T cells after yellow fever vaccination. TCRdb itself ran the 5' RACE reads through MiXCR, one entry per CDR3 protein. Here the sample spans more than 300,000 distinct CDR3 sequences, approximately 4% being singletons. The sequences come from PBMCs, collected 15 days after the yellow fever booster vaccination. The sequence derives from a man younger than 30 who received the YFV17D yellow fever vaccine. The chain employs TRBV5-6 and TRBJ1-4, with D perhaps TRBD1 (5 bases). CDR3 sequence reads: CASGAMTTNEKLFF. The CDR3 bases are TGTGCCAGTGGGGCCATGACAACTAATGAAAAACTGTTTTTT.